Following are 18 T cell receptor beta chains from one sample sequenced in a study of cytomegalovirus exposure and HLA in healthy donors. A multiplex PCR was run with 60 Vbeta primers and 13 Jbeta primers. The protocol was immunoSEQ multiplex PCR, while the TCRdb copy is restricted to in-frame clones and leaves out a portion. The table shows roughly 70,000 clones, with 60% to 75% occurring only once. The sequenced sample was PBMCs. The receptors were sampled from a man in his sixties or seventies in good health and CMV-seronegative.

This clone appeared a few times. V is TRBV7-2 and J is TRBJ1-2, with D possibly being TRBD1 (5 bases). The CDR3 has 12 residues. V lost 5 bases to trimming and J lost 2 bases, with 6 bases between them. Germline V gene sequence: CDR1 SGHTA, CDR2 FQGNSA. The CDR3 DNA sequence: TGTGCCAGCAGCCCAGGGAACTATGGCTACACCTTC. Encoded protein: CASSPGNYGYTF.

V and J are TRBV6-5 and TRBJ2-3, with D possibly being TRBD1 (6 bases). CDR3 size: 14 residues. CDR1 MNHEY and CDR2 SVGAGI come from the germline V gene. V was pared by 5 bases and J by 0 bases, with 9 bases between. This CDR3 reads CASSADSSTDTQYF. CDR3 DNA sequence: TGTGCCAGCAGTGCGGACAGCAGCACAGATACGCAGTATTTT.

The chain links TRBV28 to TRBJ1-1; 8 nucleotides agree with TRBD1. The CDR3 totals 15 residues. Germline CDR1 reads MDHEN; CDR2 reads SYDVKM. V trimming: 4 bases; J trimming: 4 bases; junction bases outside the gene matches: 8. The CDR3 here is CASSSQGAQRTEAFF. In DNA form, the CDR3 reads TGTGCCAGCAGTTCTCAGGGGGCGCAACGCACTGAAGCTTTCTTT.

This clone was picked up a small number of times. The rearrangement uses TRBV28 and TRBJ1-2; no definite D call. Germline-derived CDR1 and CDR2 are MDHEN and SYDVKM. V lost 5 bases and J 0 bases, leaving 13 bases between the germline ends. This CDR3 is built from 15 residues. The CDR3 DNA is TGTGCCAGCAGTACCCAGACATCTGCTAACTATGGCTACACCTTC. It translates to CASSTQTSANYGYTF.

The CDR3 DNA sequence: TGTGCCAGCAGCTCTCGCGGGGGAACCTACGAGCAGTACTTC. Translation: CASSSRGGTYEQYF. The rearrangement joins TRBV7-9 to TRBJ2-7; 7 bases line up with TRBD2. Per germline, CDR1 SEHNR and CDR2 FQNEAQ (reference sequence). The CDR3 covers 14 residues. The V segment lost 4 bases and the J segment 2 bases; nucleotides outside the gene matches: 5.

The chain recombines TRBV7-2 with TRBJ2-7; D is perhaps TRBD2 (6 bases). V was shortened by 3 bases and J by 6 bases, with 15 bases between the two germline ends. Germline assignment: CDR1 SGHTA and CDR2 FQGNSA. The CDR3 covers 14 residues. The chain's CDR3 is CASSFVERAGEQYF. The CDR3 DNA is TGTGCCAGCAGCTTTGTCGAGCGGGCCGGCGAGCAGTACTTC. Using reference TRBV7-2 and TRBJ2-7 for the parts outside the CDR3, the full variable domain is GAGVSQSPSNKVTEKGKDVELRCDPISGHTALYWYRQSLGQGLEFLIYFQGNSAPDKSGLPSDRFSAERTGGSVSTLTIQRTQQEDSAVYLCASSFVERAGEQYFGPGTRLTVT.

As to this clone: Sequence at one end of the junction differs from germline and may be a read error. V is TRBV7-9 and J is TRBJ1-1; a weak D match, TRBD1 (5 bases). The length of the CDR3 is 14 residues. The germline CDR1 and CDR2 sequences are SEHNR and FQNEAQ (reference sequence). CDR3 DNA: TGTTCCAGCAGCTTAGGCCTGGAGGGGACTGAAGCTTTCTTT. Translation: CSSSLGLEGTEAFF. Based on the CDR3 plus reference TRBV7-9 and TRBJ1-1, the full variable domain is DTGVSQNPRHKITKRGQNVTFRCDPISEHNRLYWYRQTLGQGPEFLTYFQNEAQLEKSRLLSDRFSAERPKGSFSTLEIQRTEQGDSAMYLCSSSLGLEGTEAFFGQGTRLTVV.

This chain joins TRBV30 and TRBJ2-3, with D perhaps TRBD2 (6 bases). The CDR3 has 14 residues. Germline values: CDR1 GTSNPN, CDR2 SVGIG (reference sequence). V shed 3 bases and J shed 4 bases, with 14 bases lying between them. For the CDR3, the DNA is TGTGCCTGGAGCGCAGGGTCGGGGGCAGATACGCAGTATTTT. Translation gives CAWSAGSGADTQYF.

J is TRBJ1-5 and V is TRBV7-9, with no clear D. Germline V gives CDR1 SEHNR, CDR2 FQNEAQ (reference sequence). Between the trimmed V and J ends, which lost 2 bases and 4 bases, there was a span of 6 bases. This CDR3 comprises 13 residues. The CDR3 sequence: CASSLLSNQPQHF. The CDR3 DNA reads TGTGCCAGCAGCTTATTGTCTAATCAGCCCCAGCATTTT.

V gene TRBV5-8 combines with J gene TRBJ1-5, with 12 bases lining up with TRBD1. CDR1 is SGHTS, CDR2 YDEGEE, per germline. Trimming cost V 2 bases and J 4 bases; bases outside gene matches: 4. This CDR3 comprises 16 residues. The DNA of the CDR3 is TGTGCCAGCAGCTTAGGGACAGGGGGCTGGAATCAGCCCCAGCATTTT. It translates to CASSLGTGGWNQPQHF.

The chain combines TRBV5-5 with TRBJ1-4; 8 bases match TRBD1. Germline CDR1 is SGHKS and CDR2 is YYEKEE (reference sequence). V was pared by 4 bases and J by 7 bases, with 9 bases of the junction left unmatched. This CDR3 comprises 15 residues. CDR3 in DNA: TGTGCCAGCAGCCTACTGGACAGGGTACGTGAAAAACTGTTTTTT. It codes for CASSLLDRVREKLFF.

This clone was observed once. The chain recombines TRBV5-4 with TRBJ2-3; 8 bases agree with TRBD2. This CDR3 contains 18 residues. After removal of 4 bases from V and 4 bases from J, the junction contained 17 bases not matched to a gene. The V gene's germline CDR1 is SGHNT and CDR2 YYREEE (reference sequence). CDR3 sequence (DNA): TGTGCCAGCAGCCCTGATATACCTTCGGGACTAGGAGCAGATACGCAGTATTTT. Its translation is CASSPDIPSGLGADTQYF.

The CDR3 reads CASSRETPNTEAFF. In DNA, the CDR3 is TGTGCCAGCTCACGGGAGACACCTAACACTGAAGCTTTCTTT. The chain has TRBV18 and TRBJ1-1; D is unclear. This CDR3 region has 14 residues. Germline V gene lookup returns CDR1 KGHSH and CDR2 LQKENI. Trimming removed 4 bases from V and 2 bases from J, with 11 bases in between.

The V and J genes are TRBV18 and TRBJ1-6; 8 bases are a match to TRBD1. After removal of 2 bases from V and 8 bases from J, the junction contained 5 bases not matched to a gene. The CDR3 is 15 amino acids. Germline CDR1 is KGHSH and CDR2 is LQKENI. CDR3 DNA sequence: TGTGCCAGCTCACCAGACAGGGGCGACGATTCACCCCTCCACTTT. Translation: CASSPDRGDDSPLHF.

This clone was found a few times. The chain has TRBV5-1 and TRBJ2-6, with 7 bases fitting TRBD1. V was pared by 4 bases and J by 2 bases, with 6 bases of the junction left unmatched. CDR3 length equals 16 residues. The germline V gene has CDR1 SGHRS and CDR2 YFSETQ. The CDR3 DNA sequence: TGCGCCAGCAGCCCTATGGGGACAGCTGGGGCCAACGTCCTGACTTTC. Amino acids: CASSPMGTAGANVLTF.

This clone has a handful of counts. V is TRBV28 and J is TRBJ2-3, with D perhaps matching TRBD2 (6 bases). Per the germline V gene, CDR1 is MDHEN and CDR2 is SYDVKM. V lost 3 bases and J 0 bases, leaving 10 bases between the germline ends. The CDR3 totals 15 residues. The CDR3 sequence is CASSLWGDSTDTQYF. The CDR3, as DNA: TGTGCCAGCAGTTTGTGGGGGGATAGCACAGATACGCAGTATTTT. The variable domain in full, completed from reference TRBV28 and TRBJ2-3, reads DVKVTQSSRYLVKRTGEKVFLECVQDMDHENMFWYRQDPGLGLRLIYFSYDVKMKEKGDIPEGYSVSREKKERFSLILESASTNQTSMYLCASSLWGDSTDTQYFGPGTRLTVL.

V is TRBV6-6 and J is TRBJ2-7, with 10 nucleotides matching TRBD1. The CDR3 loop spans 14 amino acids. Trimming cost V 6 bases and J 7 bases; bases outside gene matches: 9. Germline lookup yields CDR1 MNHNY and CDR2 SVGAGI (reference sequence). The CDR3 DNA follows: TGTGCCAGCAGCAGGGGACAGGGGTCCGGGGAGCAGTACTTC. It codes for CASSRGQGSGEQYF.

The V call is TRBV7-2, the J call TRBJ2-2, with 8 bases fitting TRBD1. Germline trimming cut 3 bases from V and 1 base from J; bases unmatched to any gene: 4. Germline-derived CDR1 and CDR2 are SGHTA and FQGNSA. The CDR3 spans 16 residues. The CDR3 protein is CASSFVGTGNTGELFF. In nucleotides, the CDR3 is TGTGCCAGCAGCTTCGTTGGGACAGGGAACACCGGGGAGCTGTTTTTT.